This note documents a single T cell receptor (beta chain) sequence. Its matching antigen is unknown. The CDR3 is made up of 13 amino acids. J lost 8 bases, V lost 6 bases, and 8 bases had no gene match. Germline V lookup: CDR1 MNHEY, CDR2 SVGAGI. This record belongs to a study of OX40 agonist ivuxolimab in advanced cancers. At the level of the study: The treatment was a fully human IgG2 OX40 agonist, ivuxolimab. The diagnoses of dose-escalation patients were hepatocellular carcinoma, melanoma, renal cell or head and neck cancer.

Repertoires were generated with immunoSEQ multiplex PCR, while TCRdb's copy carries only in-frame clones and drops some. The top ten clones hold around 0.3% of a sample with about 99,000 clones, roughly 90% of them seen once. Study-level points and caveats: By week 6 at 0.1 to 3.0 mg/kg, blood CD4+ and CD8+ T cells had expanded clonally. The antigens recognized by the expanded peripheral T cells, that is their antigen specificity, were not determined.

Source: CD4+ or CD8+ T cells sorted from blood, taken in a trial of the OX40 agonist ivuxolimab. The chain recombines TRBV6-5 with TRBJ1-2; 8 positions match TRBD1. The receptor was derived from an adult with an advanced solid tumor such as melanoma, head and neck, liver or kidney cancer. The CDR3 loop is CASRTPGGRGYTF. As DNA, the CDR3 is TGTGCCAGCAGAACCCCAGGGGGCCGAGGCTACACCTTC.